This TCR beta chain was profiled in a study of blood T cell repertoires in COVID-19. Data came from immunoSEQ multiplex PCR; TCRdb stores just in-frame clones and leaves some out. The table records 70,000 to 95,000 clones, under 90% of them present only once. Trimming took off 0 bases at V and 0 bases at J, with 6 bases between the two ends. Germline CDR1 is LNHDA and CDR2 is SQIVND (reference sequence). The CDR3 extends over 15 amino acids. This clone has more than one count but fewer than ten. The clonotype was recovered from a human donor in a cohort sampled during active COVID-19. Sequences were obtained from peripheral blood. The chain has TRBV19 and TRBJ2-1, with D tentatively TRBD1 (5 bases). The chain's CDR3 is CASSIEGPSYNEQFF. The CDR3 DNA reads TGTGCCAGTAGTATAGAGGGGCCCTCCTACAATGAGCAGTTCTTC.